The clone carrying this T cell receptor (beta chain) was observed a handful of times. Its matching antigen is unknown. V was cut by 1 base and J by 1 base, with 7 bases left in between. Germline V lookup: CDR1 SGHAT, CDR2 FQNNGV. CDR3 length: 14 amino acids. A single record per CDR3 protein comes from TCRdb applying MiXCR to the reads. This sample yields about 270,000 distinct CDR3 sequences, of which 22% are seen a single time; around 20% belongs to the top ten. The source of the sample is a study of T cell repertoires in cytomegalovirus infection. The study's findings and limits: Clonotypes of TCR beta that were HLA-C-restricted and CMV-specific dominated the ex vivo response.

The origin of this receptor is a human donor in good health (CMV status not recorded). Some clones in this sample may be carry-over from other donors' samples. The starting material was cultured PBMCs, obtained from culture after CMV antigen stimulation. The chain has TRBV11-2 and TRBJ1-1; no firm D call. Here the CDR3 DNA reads TGTGCCAGCAGCTTAGCCCCGGCGAACACTGAAGCTTTCTTT. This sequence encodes CASSLAPANTEAFF.